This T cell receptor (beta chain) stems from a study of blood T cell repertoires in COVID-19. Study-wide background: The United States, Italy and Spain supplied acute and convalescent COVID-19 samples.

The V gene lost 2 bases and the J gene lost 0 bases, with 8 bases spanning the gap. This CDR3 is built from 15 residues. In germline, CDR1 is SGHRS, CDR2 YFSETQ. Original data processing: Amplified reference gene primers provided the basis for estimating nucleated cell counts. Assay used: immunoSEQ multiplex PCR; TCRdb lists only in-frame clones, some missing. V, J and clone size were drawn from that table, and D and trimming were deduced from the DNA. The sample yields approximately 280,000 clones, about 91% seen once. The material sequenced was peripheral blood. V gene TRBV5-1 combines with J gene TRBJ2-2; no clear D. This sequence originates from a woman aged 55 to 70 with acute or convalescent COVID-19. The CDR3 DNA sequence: TGCGCCAGCAGCTTTACAGAGACGAACACCGGGGAGCTGTTTTTT. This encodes CASSFTETNTGELFF.